Presented here are 16 T cell receptor beta chains from one specimen sequenced in a study of T cells in Graves' hyperthyroidism and ophthalmopathy. The TCR beta CDR3 regions underwent amplification using RNA transcripts as the source. When the TCR CDR3 underwent first-round RT-PCR, the HTBI primer set was used. Using its own MiXCR run on the multiplex PCR reads, TCRdb lists one record per CDR3 protein. The sample shows 600,000 to 850,000 distinct CDR3 sequences, approximately 18% of them seen only once. Source material: blood. Receptors originate from a woman in her 50s with Graves' hyperthyroidism that later progressed to Graves' ophthalmopathy.

This clonotype was observed many times. The gene calls are TRBV3-1 and TRBJ1-5; D uncertain. Germline assignment: CDR1 LGHDT and CDR2 YNNKEL (reference sequence). There are 15 residues in the CDR3. Trimming took 3 bases from V and 1 from J, leaving 10 bases between them. CDR3 sequence (DNA): TGTGCCAGCAGCCATACCCCCCACAGCAATCAGCCCCAGCATTTT. Protein sequence: CASSHTPHSNQPQHF.

This clonotype appeared a few times. The V call is TRBV6-1, the J call TRBJ1-2, with 7 bases matching TRBD1. With 2 bases clipped from V and 4 bases from J, the junction kept 4 bases outside the gene matches. The CDR3 sequence is 14 residues long. Looked up from germline, CDR1 is MNHNS and CDR2 is SASEGT. The CDR3 spells CASSESGQRYGYTF. CDR3 nucleotide sequence: TGTGCCAGCAGTGAATCGGGACAGCGCTATGGCTACACCTTC.

This clonotype has at least ten counts. The V and J genes are TRBV5-6 and TRBJ1-2; possibly TRBD1 for D (6 bases). V lost 6 bases and J lost 3, with 21 bases in between. Germline V gene data show CDR1 as SGHDT and CDR2 as YYEEEE. The CDR3 is 16 residues long. This chain's CDR3 is CASTQGGIGRDYGYTF. The CDR3 DNA reads TGTGCCAGCACCCAAGGGGGGATCGGCCGGGACTATGGCTACACCTTC.

This clonotype has a count of ten or more. This chain joins TRBV13 and TRBJ2-5, with D maybe TRBD1 (6 bases). The CDR3 totals 16 residues. The germline V gene has CDR1 PRHDT and CDR2 FYEKMQ (reference sequence). V was shortened by 4 bases and J by 5 bases, with 20 bases between the two germline ends. CDR3 sequence (DNA): TGTGCCAGCAGCTGGAACGAACAGGGTGGTTTGGAGACCCAGTACTTC. Residues: CASSWNEQGGLETQYF. The full variable domain, rest sourced from reference TRBV13 and TRBJ2-5, is AAGVIQSPRHLIKEKRETATLKCYPIPRHDTVYWYQQGPGQDPQFLISFYEKMQSDKGSIPDRFSAQQFSDYHSELNMSSLELGDSALYFCASSWNEQGGLETQYFGPGTRLLVL.

This clonotype was counted many times. The V and J genes are TRBV5-1 and TRBJ2-3; 11 bases match TRBD2. Per the germline V gene, CDR1 is SGHRS and CDR2 is YFSETQ. This CDR3 has 16 residues. V lost 4 bases to trimming and J lost 1 base; unmatched junction nucleotides: 5. The DNA of the CDR3 is TGCGCCAGCAGCCCGGGGACTAGCGGTCGCACAGATACGCAGTATTTT. Residues: CASSPGTSGRTDTQYF.

At least ten counts were recorded for this clonotype. The V call is TRBV2, the J call TRBJ1-1; 11 bases match TRBD1. This CDR3 spans 14 amino acids. With 6 bases clipped from V and 4 bases from J, the junction kept 4 bases outside the gene matches. Per the germline V gene, CDR1 is SNHLY and CDR2 is FYNNEI. CDR3 nucleotides: TGTGCCAGCAGGGACAGGGGGCATAGCACTGAAGCTTTCTTT. This encodes CASRDRGHSTEAFF. Combining the CDR3 with reference TRBV2 and TRBJ1-1 gives the whole variable domain EPEVTQTPSHQVTQMGQEVILRCVPISNHLYFYWYRQILGQKVEFLVSFYNNEISEKSEIFDDQFSVERPDGSNFTLKIRSTKLEDSAMYFCASRDRGHSTEAFFGQGTRLTVV.

In regard to this clonotype: A clone one base away is much larger, so this may be a read error. The rearrangement links TRBV6-5 to TRBJ1-1, with 9 bases lining up with TRBD1. The germline V gene has CDR1 MNHEY and CDR2 SVGAGI. The CDR3 extends over 16 amino acids. This CDR3 is CASSYSTDRGGTEASF. The CDR3 bases are TGTGCCAGCAGTTACTCCACGGACAGGGGAGGAACTGAAGCTTCCTTT.

In this sample, this clonotype turned up a few times. A much larger clone sits a single nucleotide away, making a read error possible. The V call is TRBV2, the J call TRBJ1-1; D not resolved. The germline V gene has CDR1 SNHLY and CDR2 FYNNEI. The CDR3 loop spans 13 amino acids. Here the CDR3 reads CASRPQENAEAFF. The DNA of the CDR3 is TGTGCCAGCAGGCCTCAGGAGAACGCTGAAGCTTTCTTT.

This clonotype was detected only a few times. V is TRBV27 and J is TRBJ1-4, with 7 bases lining up with TRBD1. The CDR3 totals 15 residues. Germline V gene sequence: CDR1 MNHEY, CDR2 SMNVEV (reference sequence). V lost 2 bases to trimming and J lost 5 bases; unmatched junction nucleotides: 5. The CDR3 sequence: CASSLMRGLNEKLFF. The CDR3 region has the DNA TGTGCCAGCAGTTTAATGAGGGGGCTAAATGAAAAACTGTTTTTT.

The chain has TRBV2 and TRBJ2-2, with 7 bases that match TRBD2. CDR1 and CDR2 (germline): SNHLY, FYNNEI. The CDR3 extends over 14 amino acids. V lost 2 bases, J lost 6 bases, and 3 bases stayed unmatched. In nucleotides, the CDR3 is TGTGCCAGCAGTGAACTGGGGGGGGCCGGGGAGCTGTTTTTT. Amino acids: CASSELGGAGELFF.

The rearrangement links TRBV12-5 to TRBJ2-1, with 12 bases that match TRBD2. The V and J ends lost 0 bases and 2 bases, in that order; junction bases with no gene match: 8. In germline, CDR1 is LGHNT, CDR2 FRNRAP. CDR3 size: 19 residues. Here the CDR3 reads CASGLVRLAGGETYNEQFF. CDR3 nucleotides: TGTGCTAGTGGTTTGGTCAGGCTAGCGGGGGGGGAGACCTACAATGAGCAGTTCTTC.

This rearrangement joins TRBV20-1 to TRBJ1-3; possibly TRBD1 for D (5 bases). This CDR3 comprises 13 residues. The germline gives CDR1 DFQATT, CDR2 SNEGSKA (reference sequence). CDR3 in amino acids: CPLWGGSGNTIYF. The CDR3 region has the DNA TGCCCCCTTTGGGGGGGCTCTGGAAACACCATATATTTT.

In the case of this clonotype: A read error is possible here, since a much larger clone lies one base away. The chain links TRBV7-2 to TRBJ2-1, with 9 bases identical to TRBD2. Per the germline V gene, CDR1 is SGHTA and CDR2 is FQGNSA. CDR3 length equals 15 residues. Here the CDR3 reads CASSASSGDYNDQFF. The CDR3 DNA reads as TGTGCCAGCAGCGCCTCTAGCGGGGACTACAATGATCAGTTCTTC.

This clonotype was seen only a few times. A read error may explain this, as a much larger clone is one base away. The V call is TRBV7-2, the J call TRBJ2-1; 7 nucleotides line up with TRBD2. Germline loops: CDR1 SGHTA, CDR2 FQGNSA. The CDR3 length is 15 residues. Unmatched junction bases numbered 3, after V lost 1 base and J lost 3 bases. The CDR3 nucleotides are TGTGCCAGCAGCTTAGGTGGGGGGGTCTACAATGAGCAGTTCTTC. Its translation: CASSLGGGVYNEQFF.

This clonotype was recorded a few times. The chain is built from TRBV6-2 or TRBV6-3 and TRBJ2-3; the match to TRBD2 covers 9 bases. CDR1 is MNHEY, CDR2 SVGEGT, per germline. Unmatched junction bases numbered 7, after V lost 5 bases and J lost 4 bases. This CDR3 comprises 15 residues. CDR3 residues: CASSDRRGGADTQYF. The CDR3 DNA is TGTGCCAGCAGTGACCGGCGGGGGGGCGCAGATACGCAGTATTTT.

This clonotype was recorded many times. This chain links TRBV20-1 with TRBJ2-1; 14 bases line up with TRBD2. The germline gives CDR1 DFQATT, CDR2 SNEGSKA (reference sequence). The CDR3 spans 16 residues. V dropped 1 base and J dropped 4; count of bases not matched to a gene: 3. The CDR3 nucleotides read TGCAGTGCTAGAGGGACTAGCGGGGGGTCTTACAATGAGCAGTTCTTC. Translating gives CSARGTSGGSYNEQFF.